This entry describes one T cell receptor beta chain. The antigen is unknown. The PCR made use of 60 Vbeta and 13 Jbeta primers. Some clones are missing from TCRdb's copy, which holds only in-frame ones; the method was immunoSEQ multiplex PCR. Here the sample spans some 100,000 clones, around 84% being singletons. Healthy donors of bone marrow made up the group. The CDR3 sequence is 14 residues long. CDR1 and CDR2 from the germline V gene are MNHNY and SVGAGI (reference sequence). J gave up 4 bases and V 3 bases, and 5 bases lay outside the gene matches. These data originate in a study of cytomegalovirus exposure and HLA in healthy donors. Study observations and caveats: Later analysis demonstrated an association between a missense DCLRE1C variant and TCR beta V- and J-gene trimming.

The clonotype was recovered from a woman aged 18-35 years in good health and CMV-seronegative. V and J are TRBV6-6 and TRBJ2-5; TRBD2 matches 7 bases. Sequencing was carried out using PBMCs. The CDR3 loop is CASSYFRLAETQYF. The CDR3 DNA follows: TGTGCCAGCAGTTATTTTCGACTAGCAGAGACCCAGTACTTC.